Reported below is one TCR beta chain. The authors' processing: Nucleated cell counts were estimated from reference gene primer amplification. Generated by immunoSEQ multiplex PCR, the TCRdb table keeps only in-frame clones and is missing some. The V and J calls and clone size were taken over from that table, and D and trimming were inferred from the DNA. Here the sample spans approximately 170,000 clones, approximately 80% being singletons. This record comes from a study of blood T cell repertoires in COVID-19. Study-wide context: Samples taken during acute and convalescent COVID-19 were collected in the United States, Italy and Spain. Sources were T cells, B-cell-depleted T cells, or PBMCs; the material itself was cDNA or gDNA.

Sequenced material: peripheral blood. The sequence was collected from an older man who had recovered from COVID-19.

The CDR3: CASSLPQASYNEQFF. Here the CDR3 DNA reads TGTGCCAGCAGCTTGCCCCAAGCCTCCTACAATGAGCAGTTCTTC. The V gene is TRBV5-6, the J gene TRBJ2-1, with D uncertain. Germline lookup yields CDR1 SGHDT and CDR2 YYEEEE. This CDR3 comprises 15 residues. Trimming took 1 base from V and 0 from J, leaving 8 bases between them.